The present T cell receptor beta chain was sequenced within a study of patients and donors after allogeneic stem cell transplantation. In its sample, this clonotype was seen many times. Trimming left V 5 bases short and J 4 bases short, with 8 bases between. The CDR3 is 12 residues long. TCRdb passed the RT-PCR reads through MiXCR, listing each CDR3 protein once. This sample has more than 850,000 distinct CDR3 sequences, with about a sixth found just once. The sample consisted of blood, either unsorted or a sorted T cell fraction (not recorded which). The chain is built from TRBV12-3 or TRBV12-4 and TRBJ1-1; D is unclear. The clonotype originates from a human donor who was either an allogeneic HSCT recipient or a stem cell or donor lymphocyte infusion donor (not recorded which). It is not recorded whose cells these are; they may come from a transplant donor. The CDR3: CASSEVGTEAFF. DNA for the CDR3: TGTGCCAGCAGTGAGGTGGGCACTGAAGCTTTCTTT.